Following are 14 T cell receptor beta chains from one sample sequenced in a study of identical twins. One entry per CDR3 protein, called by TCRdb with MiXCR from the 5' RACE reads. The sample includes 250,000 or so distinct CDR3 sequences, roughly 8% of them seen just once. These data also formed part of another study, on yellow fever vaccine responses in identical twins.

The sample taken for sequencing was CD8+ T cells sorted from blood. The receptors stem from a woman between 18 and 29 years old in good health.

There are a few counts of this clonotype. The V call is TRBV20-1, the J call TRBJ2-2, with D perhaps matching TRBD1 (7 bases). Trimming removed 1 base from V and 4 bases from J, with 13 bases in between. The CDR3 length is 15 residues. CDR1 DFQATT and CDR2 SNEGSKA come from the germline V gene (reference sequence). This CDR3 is CSARAEGASTGELFF. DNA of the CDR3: TGCAGTGCTAGAGCGGAGGGGGCGAGCACCGGGGAGCTGTTTTTT.

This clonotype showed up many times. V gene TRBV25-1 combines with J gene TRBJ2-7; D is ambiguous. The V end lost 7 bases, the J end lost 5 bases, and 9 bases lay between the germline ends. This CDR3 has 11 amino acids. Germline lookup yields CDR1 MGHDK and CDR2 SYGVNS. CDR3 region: CASTTLNEQYF. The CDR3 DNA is TGTGCCAGCACGACATTGAACGAGCAGTACTTC.

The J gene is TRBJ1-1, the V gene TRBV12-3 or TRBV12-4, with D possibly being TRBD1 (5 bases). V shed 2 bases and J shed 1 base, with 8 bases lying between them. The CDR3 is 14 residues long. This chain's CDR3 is CASSLIGGNTEAFF. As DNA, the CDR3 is TGTGCCAGCAGTTTAATCGGGGGGAACACTGAAGCTTTCTTT.

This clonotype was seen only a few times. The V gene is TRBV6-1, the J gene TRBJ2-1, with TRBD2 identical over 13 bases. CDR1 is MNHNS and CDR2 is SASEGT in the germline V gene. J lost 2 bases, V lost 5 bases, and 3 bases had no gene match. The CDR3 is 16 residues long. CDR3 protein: CASSPTSGGAYNEQFF. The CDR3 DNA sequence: TGTGCCAGCAGTCCTACTAGCGGGGGGGCCTACAATGAGCAGTTCTTC.

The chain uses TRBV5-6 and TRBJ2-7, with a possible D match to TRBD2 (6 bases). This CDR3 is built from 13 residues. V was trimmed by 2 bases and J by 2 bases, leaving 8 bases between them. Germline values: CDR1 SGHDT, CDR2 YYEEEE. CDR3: CASSFASAYEQYF. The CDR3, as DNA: TGTGCCAGCAGCTTTGCTAGCGCCTACGAGCAGTACTTC. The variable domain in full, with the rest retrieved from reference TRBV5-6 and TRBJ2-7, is DAGVTQSPTHLIKTRGQQVTLRCSPKSGHDTVSWYQQALGQGPQFIFQYYEEEERQRGNFPDRFSGHQFPNYSSELNVNALLLGDSALYLCASSFASAYEQYFGPGTRLTVT.

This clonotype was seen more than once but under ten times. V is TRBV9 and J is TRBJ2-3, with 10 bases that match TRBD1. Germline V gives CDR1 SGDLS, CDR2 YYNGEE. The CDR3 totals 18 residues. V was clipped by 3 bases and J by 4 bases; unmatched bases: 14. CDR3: CASSEGQGITLSADTQYF. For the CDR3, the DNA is TGTGCCAGCAGCGAGGGACAGGGGATTACCCTTAGCGCAGATACGCAGTATTTT.

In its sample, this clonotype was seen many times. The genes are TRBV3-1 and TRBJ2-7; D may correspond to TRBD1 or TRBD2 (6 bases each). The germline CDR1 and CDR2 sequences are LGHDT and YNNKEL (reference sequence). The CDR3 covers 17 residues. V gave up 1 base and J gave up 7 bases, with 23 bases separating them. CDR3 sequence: CASSQVYGGPMRWEQYF. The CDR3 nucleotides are TGTGCCAGCAGCCAAGTCTATGGGGGGCCCATGAGGTGGGAGCAGTACTTC.

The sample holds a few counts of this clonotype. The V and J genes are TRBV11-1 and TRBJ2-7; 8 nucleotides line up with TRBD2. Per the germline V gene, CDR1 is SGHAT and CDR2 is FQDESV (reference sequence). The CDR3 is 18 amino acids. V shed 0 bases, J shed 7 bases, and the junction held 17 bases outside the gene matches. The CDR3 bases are TGTGCCAGCAGCTTAGCCGGGGCGTTAGCGGGGCCTTCCTCGGAGCAGTACTTC. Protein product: CASSLAGALAGPSSEQYF. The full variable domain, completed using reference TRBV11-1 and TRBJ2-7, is EAEVAQSPRYKITEKSQAVAFWCDPISGHATLYWYRQILGQGPELLVQFQDESVVDDSQLPKDRFSAERLKGVDSTLKIQPAELGDSAMYLCASSLAGALAGPSSEQYFGPGTRLTVT.

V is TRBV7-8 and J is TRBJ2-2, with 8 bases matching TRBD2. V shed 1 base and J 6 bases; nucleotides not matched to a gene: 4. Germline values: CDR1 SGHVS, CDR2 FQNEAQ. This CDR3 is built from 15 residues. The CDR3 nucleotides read TGTGCCAGCAGCTTAGTGGCGGGGGGAGCCGGGGAGCTGTTTTTT. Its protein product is CASSLVAGGAGELFF.

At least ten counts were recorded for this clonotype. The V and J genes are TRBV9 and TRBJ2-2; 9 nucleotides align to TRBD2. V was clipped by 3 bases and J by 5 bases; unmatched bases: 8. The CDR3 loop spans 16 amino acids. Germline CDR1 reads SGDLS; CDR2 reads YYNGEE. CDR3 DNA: TGTGCCAGCAGCGCACTCGCGGGGGGGCGGACCGGGGAGCTGTTTTTT. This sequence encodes CASSALAGGRTGELFF.

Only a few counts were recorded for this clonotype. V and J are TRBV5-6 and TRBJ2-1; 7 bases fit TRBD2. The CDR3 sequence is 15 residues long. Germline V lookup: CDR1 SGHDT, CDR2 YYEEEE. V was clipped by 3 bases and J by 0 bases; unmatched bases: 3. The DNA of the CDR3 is TGTGCCAGCAGCTCGGGACTACACTCCTACAATGAGCAGTTCTTC. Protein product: CASSSGLHSYNEQFF. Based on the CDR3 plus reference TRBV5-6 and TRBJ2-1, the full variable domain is DAGVTQSPTHLIKTRGQQVTLRCSPKSGHDTVSWYQQALGQGPQFIFQYYEEEERQRGNFPDRFSGHQFPNYSSELNVNALLLGDSALYLCASSSGLHSYNEQFFGPGTRLTVL.

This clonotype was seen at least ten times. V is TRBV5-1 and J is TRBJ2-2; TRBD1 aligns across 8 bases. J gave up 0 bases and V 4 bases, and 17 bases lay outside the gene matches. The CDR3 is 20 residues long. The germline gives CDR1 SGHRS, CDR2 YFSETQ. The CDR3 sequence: CASSPGQGYATFANTGELFF. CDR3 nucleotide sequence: TGCGCCAGCAGCCCCGGACAGGGTTACGCGACGTTCGCGAACACCGGGGAGCTGTTTTTT.

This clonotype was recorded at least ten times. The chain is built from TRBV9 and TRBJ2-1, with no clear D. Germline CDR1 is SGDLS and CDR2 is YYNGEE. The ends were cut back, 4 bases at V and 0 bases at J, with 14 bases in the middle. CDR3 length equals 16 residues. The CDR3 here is CASSPVGLRSYNEQFF. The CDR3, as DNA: TGTGCCAGCAGCCCCGTAGGGCTTCGCTCCTACAATGAGCAGTTCTTC.

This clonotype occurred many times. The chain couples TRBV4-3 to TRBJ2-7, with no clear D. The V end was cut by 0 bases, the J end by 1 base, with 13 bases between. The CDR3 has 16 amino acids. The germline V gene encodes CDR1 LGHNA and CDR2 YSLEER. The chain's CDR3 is CASSQDEGTPSYEQYF. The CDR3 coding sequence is TGCGCCAGCAGCCAAGACGAAGGTACCCCTTCCTACGAGCAGTACTTC.